Given below is one T cell receptor (beta chain) in context. Its antigen is unidentified. This record belongs to a study of a mutant IDH1 vaccine in newly diagnosed glioma. Study-wide context: Patients came in for eight vaccinations, in weeks 1, 3, 5, 7, 11, 15, 19 and 23.

Time point: week 23, last vaccination. One vaccine dose held 300 ug of mutant IDH1 20-mer peptide and came with topical imiquimod. Study-wide results and limits: With respect to changes in top peripheral T cell clonotypes, pseudoprogression seemed unrelated.

Here immunoSEQ multiplex PCR was the method, and the copy in TCRdb shows in-frame clones only, minus some. The profile shows about 65,000 clones, about 85% of them singletons. The source of this sequence is a man younger than 45 with glioma. Source: PBMCs, taken from a glioma patient whose treatment included an IDH1 peptide vaccine.

The CDR3 DNA sequence: TGTGCCAGCAATCGAGGCCCACCTATGGAGCAGTACTTC. It yields the protein CASNRGPPMEQYF. This rearrangement joins TRBV2 to TRBJ2-7; D call uncertain. From germline, CDR1 is SNHLY and CDR2 FYNNEI. Trimming took 7 bases from V and 7 from J, leaving 17 bases between them. The CDR3 length is 13 residues.